The rows below give T cell receptor beta chains drawn from one sample of a study of T cells in Graves' hyperthyroidism and ophthalmopathy. TCRdb itself ran the multiplex PCR reads through MiXCR, one entry per CDR3 protein. Here the sample spans about 320,000 distinct CDR3 sequences, 16% being singletons. The sequenced sample was blood. All receptors come from a man between 25 and 39 years old with Graves' hyperthyroidism. CDR3s include the opening cysteine and the closing phenylalanine or tryptophan. A D gene is named only where the DNA matches it firmly. Not all rows give a size; the values are once, few, many and, for expanded clones, a class.

d_call j_call v_call clone_size cdr3_nt cdr3_aa
. TRBJ1-2 TRBV29-1 few TGCAGCGTGCTAGACAGGAACCATGGCTACACCTTC CSVLDRNHGYTF
. TRBJ1-5 TRBV6-2/TRBV6-3 . TGTGCCAGCAGCACGCGCAGGGGACACAATCAGCCCCAGCATTTT CASSTRRGHNQPQHF
. TRBJ2-6 TRBV18 . TGTGCCAGCTCACCACTTCCGTTCTCTGGGGCCAACGTCCTGACTTTC CASSPLPFSGANVLTF
TRBD2 TRBJ2-7 TRBV7-6 few TGTGCCAGCAGCTTAGCTCTAGCGGGAGTCAACGAGCAGTACTTC CASSLALAGVNEQYF
TRBD1 TRBJ1-6 TRBV28 many TGTGCCAGCAGTTTCGGGGGACAGGGGAGCTCACCCCTCCACTTT CASSFGGQGSSPLHF
. TRBJ1-2 TRBV14 few TGTGCCAGCAGCCAGGGGCTTTATGGCTACACCTTC CASSQGLYGYTF
TRBD1 TRBJ1-2 TRBV12-3/TRBV12-4 many TGTGCCGGCAGTTGGGGACAGGGGGCAATTGGCTACACCTTC CAGSWGQGAIGYTF
. TRBJ1-3 TRBV20-1 many TGCAGTATCCCAAATCCCGACAGCTCTGGAAACACCATATATTTT CSIPNPDSSGNTIYF
TRBD2 TRBJ2-5 TRBV5-6 few TGTGCCAGCAGCTTGGTTCTAGCGGGAGGGATGAAGACCCAGTACTTC CASSLVLAGGMKTQYF
TRBD1 TRBJ1-4 TRBV27 . TGTGCCAGCAGTGTAACCTCGGGACAGGGGAATGAAAAACTGTTTTTT CASSVTSGQGNEKLFF
. TRBJ2-7 TRBV10-3 many TGTGCCATCAGTTCCACTAGGGACGAGCAGTACTTC CAISSTRDEQYF
. TRBJ2-1 TRBV20-1 few TGCAGTGCTAGAGATAGCGCACGCCACCCCCATGAGCAGTTCTTC CSARDSARHPHEQFF
TRBD2 TRBJ2-1 TRBV7-9 . TGTGCCAGCCGTCAGGGAGGGTTGAATGAGCAGTTCTTC CASRQGGLNEQFF
. TRBJ2-7 TRBV20-1 many TGCAGTGCTAGAGATTTGACAGTCTCCTACGAGCAGTACTTC CSARDLTVSYEQYF
. TRBJ2-1 TRBV28 many TGTGCCAGCAGTTTACGAGGGGGGAATGAGCAGTTCTTC CASSLRGGNEQFF
. TRBJ1-1 TRBV9 once TGTGCCAGCAGCGTAGATACAAACCGGCCTAGCACTGAAGCTTTCTTT CASSVDTNRPSTEAFF
TRBD2 TRBJ2-2 TRBV5-8 . TGTGCCAGCAGGGACGGATCCGGGGGGACCGGGGAGCTGTTTTTT CASRDGSGGTGELFF
TRBD1 TRBJ1-5 TRBV15 few TGTGCCACCAGCGGGGGACAGGGCAATCAGCCCCAGCATTTT CATSGGQGNQPQHF
TRBD2 TRBJ2-1 TRBV20-1 many TGCAGTGCCTCGAGGGTAGCGGGAGGCCAGTATGAGCAGTTCTTC CSASRVAGGQYEQFF
. TRBJ2-7 TRBV14 . TGTGCCAGCAGCCAAGATGTTGGGGTCTACGAGCAGTACTTC CASSQDVGVYEQYF
TRBD2 TRBJ2-7 TRBV28 many TGTGCCAGCAGAACCCCGGGACTAGACTACGAGCAGTACTTC CASRTPGLDYEQYF
. TRBJ2-1 TRBV19 . TGTGCCAGTAGTATACACGGCCCTGGAAACAATGAGCAGTTCTTC CASSIHGPGNNEQFF
. TRBJ2-2 TRBV30 many TGTGCCTGGAGGGCCCAGCGCGGAAACACCGGGGAGCTGTTTTTT CAWRAQRGNTGELFF
TRBD1 TRBJ1-2 TRBV5-1 many TGCGCCAGCAGCCTACAGGGGGATGGCTACACCTTC CASSLQGDGYTF
. TRBJ1-4 TRBV7-2 . TGTGCCAGCAGCTTCAGAACTAATGAAAAACTGTTTTTT CASSFRTNEKLFF
TRBD1 TRBJ1-5 TRBV20-1 few TGCAGTGCACTGAGGGACAGGGTAGAGCCCCAGCATTTT CSALRDRVEPQHF
. TRBJ1-4 TRBV7-6 . TGTGCCAGCAGCTTAGGGGGGGCGACTGAAAAACTGTTTTTT CASSLGGATEKLFF
. TRBJ2-5 TRBV20-1 few TGCAGTGCTGTAGCCACGGGGGCGGGTGGGGAGACCCAGTACTTC CSAVATGAGGETQYF
. TRBJ1-1 TRBV5-6 many TGTGCCAGCAGCTTTTTTCGTGTGGGGGATGGTGCGGACACTGAAGCTTTCTTT CASSFFRVGDGADTEAFF
TRBD2 TRBJ2-7 TRBV19 . TGTGCCAGTAGTATAGGGCTAGCGGAGAACTCCTACGAGCAGTACTTC CASSIGLAENSYEQYF
. TRBJ2-4 TRBV5-8 . TGTGCCAGCAGCGTAGGGGAGGGGGCTACCAAAAACATTCAGTACTTC CASSVGEGATKNIQYF
TRBD1 TRBJ2-3 TRBV11-2 many TGTGCCAGCATCAAACAGGGGGCAGGGGATACGCAGTATTTT CASIKQGAGDTQYF
TRBD1 TRBJ1-6 TRBV7-6 few TGTGCCAGCAGCTTGGGGACAGGAAATTCACCCCTCCACTTT CASSLGTGNSPLHF
TRBD2 TRBJ2-5 TRBV24-1 few TGTGCCACCAGTGATCCCGGACTAGCGGGGCTGCAAGAGACCCAGTACTTC CATSDPGLAGLQETQYF
TRBD2 TRBJ2-7 TRBV10-3 few TGTGTCATCAGTGAGTGGGCGGGAGGAAACGAGCAGTACTTC CVISEWAGGNEQYF
. TRBJ2-4 TRBV2 many TGTGCCAGCAGTGAGTCAGGGGTCCGGGACATACAGTACTTC CASSESGVRDIQYF
TRBD1 TRBJ2-7 TRBV30 many TGTGCCTGGAGTGGCGGGACAGGTGCCTACGAGCAGTACTTC CAWSGGTGAYEQYF
. TRBJ2-3 TRBV30 few TGTGCCTGGAGTGTACGACCGGATACGCAGTATTTT CAWSVRPDTQYF
. TRBJ1-1 TRBV5-1 many TGCGCCAGCAGCGGGGACAAGGGAGCTTTCTTT CASSGDKGAFF
TRBD1 TRBJ2-3 TRBV6-1 many TGTGCCAGCTCTGGGACAGAATTAGATACGCAGTATTTT CASSGTELDTQYF
TRBD1 TRBJ2-7 TRBV27 many TGTGCCAGCTTTCCTCGGCGGACAGGGATGCGGGAGCAGTACTTC CASFPRRTGMREQYF
. TRBJ1-3 TRBV9 few TGTGCCAGCAGCGGGACAGCTTCTGGAAACACCATATATTTT CASSGTASGNTIYF
. TRBJ2-2 TRBV11-3 few TGTGCCAGCAGCTTAGACGGACAGCGCACCGGGGAGCTGTTTTTT CASSLDGQRTGELFF
. TRBJ2-2 TRBV24-1 few TGTGCCACCAGTGAGTGGACCACCGGGGAGCTGTTTTTT CATSEWTTGELFF
TRBD1 TRBJ2-2 TRBV7-3 . TGTGCCAGCAGCTCAACAGGGGCTTCGAACACCGGGGAGCTGTTTTTT CASSSTGASNTGELFF
. TRBJ1-3 TRBV15 few TGTGCCACCTCTTCAGGGCTCTCTGGAAACACCATATATTTT CATSSGLSGNTIYF
. TRBJ1-2 TRBV30 many TGTGCCTACCGAATCACAGCGTATGGCTACACCTTC CAYRITAYGYTF
TRBD1 TRBJ2-7 TRBV10-1 many TGCGCCAGCAGGAGGGACAGCAACTACGAGCAGTACTTC CASRRDSNYEQYF
TRBD1 TRBJ1-5 TRBV24-1 few TGTGCCACCAGTGAGGCAGGGGGAAACAATCAGCCCCAGCATTTT CATSEAGGNNQPQHF
TRBD2 TRBJ2-1 TRBV11-3 many TGTGCCAGCACCCGCTATGTGGGAGGGCGGTACAATGAGCAGTTCTTC CASTRYVGGRYNEQFF
. TRBJ1-5 TRBV2 many TGCCTTGAGGGAGACCCCAGACAGCCCCAGCATTTT CLEGDPRQPQHF
. TRBJ1-1 TRBV11-2 many TGTGCCAGCAGCCGAGAACTTATGAACACTGAAGCTTTCTTT CASSRELMNTEAFF
TRBD1 TRBJ1-2 TRBV6-1 few TGTGCCACTCCCCTGGACAGGGACTATGGCTACACCTTC CATPLDRDYGYTF
. TRBJ2-1 TRBV12-3/TRBV12-4 few TGTGCCAGCAGGCGTGCTCCGAGCTCCTACAATGAGCAGTTCTTC CASRRAPSSYNEQFF
TRBD2 TRBJ2-7 TRBV7-9 few TGTGCCAGCAGCCCCGGGGGGGGGCGGGGGACCTACGAGCAGTACTTC CASSPGGGRGTYEQYF
. TRBJ2-1 TRBV3-1 many TGTGCCAGCAGCCAAGAGGGCAGGGGAAACCACAATGAGCAGTTCTTC CASSQEGRGNHNEQFF
. TRBJ2-1 TRBV6-2/TRBV6-3 . TGTGCCAGCAGTCCGAGCGGTTTGGGCGAGCAGTTCTTC CASSPSGLGEQFF
TRBD2 TRBJ2-1 TRBV12-3/TRBV12-4 many TGTGCCAGCAGTTTAGCGCTTACTAGCGGGAGTAATGAGCAGTTCTTC CASSLALTSGSNEQFF